Below are 26 T cell receptor beta chains sequenced from a single sample in a study of T and B cells in COVID-19 patients. TRB was amplified from approximately 250-500 ng of blood genomic DNA. BIOMED2 TRB-A/B primer pools were used in multiplex TRB PCR. TCRdb ran MiXCR on the multiplex PCR reads and lists one entry per CDR3 protein. This repertoire shows about 5,200 distinct CDR3 sequences, about 20% found once; its top ten account for less than 7.5%. The sequenced sample was blood. The source is a human donor who had recovered from COVID-19.

This clonotype is large. This sequence joins TRBV29-1 and TRBJ1-2, with D uncertain. CDR1 is SQVTM and CDR2 is ANQGSEA in the germline V gene. The CDR3 covers 11 residues. The ends were cut back, 1 base at V and 6 bases at J, with 6 bases in the middle. The chain's CDR3 is CSVEVRDGYTF. The CDR3 DNA follows: TGCAGCGTTGAAGTGAGGGATGGCTACACCTTC.

This clonotype has only a few counts. This chain uses TRBV28 with TRBJ1-2; 7 bases match TRBD1. Trimming cost V 7 bases and J 6 bases; bases outside gene matches: 14. Germline values: CDR1 MDHEN, CDR2 SYDVKM. There are 15 residues in the CDR3. The DNA of the CDR3 is TGTGCCAGCACCCTGACAGGGTTAAGGGAAGATGGCTACACCTTC. Protein sequence: CASTLTGLREDGYTF.

This clonotype is medium-sized (0.01 to 0.1%) within its sample. CDR3 nucleotides: TGTGCCATCAGTCCTGGTGAGACCCAGTACTTC. It specifies CAISPGETQYF. The chain carries TRBV10-3 and TRBJ2-5, with D uncertain. This CDR3 region has 11 residues. Germline values: CDR1 ENHRY, CDR2 SYGVKD. V gave up 5 bases and J gave up 5 bases, with 6 bases separating them.

The count of this clonotype is one. The gene calls are TRBV20-1 and TRBJ2-5, with a weak D call TRBD2 (6 bases). Germline CDR1 and CDR2: DFQATT and SNEGSKA (reference sequence). Trimming cost V 5 bases and J 5 bases, with 24 bases left between them. The CDR3 is 16 residues long. The CDR3 DNA follows: TGCAGTGCTCGAAACCCGCGGGGATTCAATGTGGAGACCCAGTACTTC. Translating it yields CSARNPRGFNVETQYF.

This chain uses TRBV2 with TRBJ1-3, with unresolved D. CDR1 and CDR2 (germline): SNHLY, FYNNEI. Trimming removed 0 bases at V and 2 bases at J, with 11 bases between. The CDR3 totals 16 residues. DNA of the CDR3: TGTGCCAGCAGTGAAGCGGGAGGCGCGACTGGAAACACCATATATTTT. Amino acids: CASSEAGGATGNTIYF.

This clonotype qualifies as medium-sized. CDR3 coding DNA: TGTGCCAGCTCAGGACCAATTGAGCAGTTCTTC. Protein product: CASSGPIEQFF. The chain combines TRBV18 with TRBJ2-1; D gene uncertain. Germline CDR1 reads KGHSH; CDR2 reads LQKENI. V was pared by 5 bases and J by 9 bases, with 8 bases between. The length of the CDR3 is 11 residues.

This chain links TRBV10-3 with TRBJ1-5; no clear D. Germline CDR1 is ENHRY and CDR2 is SYGVKD. Between the trimmed V and J ends, which lost 8 bases and 5 bases, there was a span of 10 bases. This CDR3 is 12 amino acids long. The CDR3 DNA reads as TGTGCCATCTCGAGGGAGGATCAGCCCCAGCATTTT. It codes for CAISREDQPQHF.

By share of the sample, this clonotype is medium-sized. CDR3 in amino acids: CASRRREQYYNEQFF. CDR3 nucleotide sequence: TGTGCCAGCAGACGGCGGGAACAGTACTACAATGAGCAGTTCTTC. The chain has TRBV5-6 and TRBJ2-1; the D gene is possibly TRBD2 (6 bases). V lost 5 bases, J lost 3 bases, and 15 bases lay in between. The CDR3 has 15 residues. Germline CDR1 reads SGHDT; CDR2 reads YYEEEE. Full variable domain (missing parts from reference TRBV5-6 and TRBJ2-1): DAGVTQSPTHLIKTRGQQVTLRCSPKSGHDTVSWYQQALGQGPQFIFQYYEEEERQRGNFPDRFSGHQFPNYSSELNVNALLLGDSALYLCASRRREQYYNEQFFGPGTRLTVL.

Comments on this clonotype: Just one base apart from a much larger clone, this may be a read error. The rearrangement joins TRBV6-5 to TRBJ1-5; unclear D gene. The CDR3 has 14 residues. The germline V gene has CDR1 MNHEY and CDR2 SVGAGI. Trimming pared 8 bases from V and 2 bases from J, leaving 13 bases between. DNA of the CDR3: TGTGCCAGCGTGTGGTGGGAGGGCAATCAGCCCCAGCATTTT. Translated: CASVWWEGNQPQHF.

The chain joins TRBV20-1 to TRBJ1-1; perhaps TRBD1 as D (6 bases). Between the trimmed V and J ends, which lost 6 bases and 1 base, there was a span of 15 bases. Germline V gene data show CDR1 as DFQATT and CDR2 as SNEGSKA (reference sequence). The CDR3 is 14 amino acids. CDR3 in DNA: TGCAGTGCCGGTGGGGACACCGCGAACACTGAAGCTTTCTTT. Its translation: CSAGGDTANTEAFF.

This clonotype is medium-sized (0.01 to 0.1%) in the sample. The chain has TRBV27 and TRBJ1-6; unclear D gene. CDR3 length equals 14 residues. Between the trimmed V and J ends, which lost 6 bases and 8 bases, there was a span of 14 bases. Germline CDR1 reads MNHEY; CDR2 reads SMNVEV (reference sequence). CDR3 in DNA: TGTGCCAGCAGGGAAAAGGATATGTATTCACCCCTCCACTTT. It yields the protein CASREKDMYSPLHF.

This clonotype counts as medium-sized. The chain employs TRBV13 and TRBJ2-7, with D maybe TRBD1 (6 bases). Germline lookup yields CDR1 PRHDT and CDR2 FYEKMQ (reference sequence). The CDR3 is 13 residues long. Trimming left V 4 bases short and J 2 bases short, with 9 bases between. The CDR3 sequence is CASSSYRAYEQYF. In DNA, the CDR3 is TGTGCCAGCAGCTCATACAGGGCCTACGAGCAGTACTTC.

J is TRBJ1-4 and V is TRBV10-3; no definite D call. The CDR3 covers 12 residues. V lost 11 bases and J lost 8, with 15 bases in between. Germline loops: CDR1 ENHRY, CDR2 SYGVKD. Here the CDR3 DNA reads TGTGCCTTGGCCGAGGGTCGGGAAAAACTGTTTTTT. Translation: CALAEGREKLFF.

By share of the sample, this clonotype is medium-sized. This rearrangement joins TRBV10-3 to TRBJ2-2; 11 bases align to TRBD1. V shed 6 bases, J shed 6 bases, and the junction held 6 bases outside the gene matches. There are 15 residues in the CDR3. The germline gives CDR1 ENHRY, CDR2 SYGVKD. The CDR3 region has the DNA TGTGCCATCAGCACGGGACAGGGGGACGCCGGGGAGCTGTTTTTT. Protein product: CAISTGQGDAGELFF.

The table lists this clonotype with many counts. Here the CDR3 reads CSAFRTGKLFF. Written as DNA, the CDR3 is TGCAGTGCTTTCCGGACAGGCAAACTGTTTTTT. The genes are TRBV20-1 and TRBJ1-4; TRBD1 agrees at 7 bases. This CDR3 has 11 amino acids. V gave up 5 bases and J gave up 11 bases; unmatched junction bases: 5. Looked up from germline, CDR1 is DFQATT and CDR2 is SNEGSKA (reference sequence).

By sample share, this clonotype is medium-sized (0.01 to 0.1%). This rearrangement joins TRBV15 to TRBJ1-4; maybe TRBD1 (5 bases). The germline CDR1 and CDR2 sequences are LNHNV and YYDKDF (reference sequence). CDR3 length: 16 residues. Trimming removed 3 bases at V and 6 bases at J, with 17 bases between. The CDR3 loop is CATSRLAGTGDEKLFF. The CDR3 nucleotides are TGTGCCACCAGCAGGTTAGCCGGGACTGGAGATGAAAAACTGTTTTTT.

This clonotype is classed as medium-sized. In DNA form, the CDR3 reads TGTGCCAGCAGCTTAGAGGTCAATCAGCCCCAGCATTTT. It yields the protein CASSLEVNQPQHF. The V gene is TRBV11-3, the J gene TRBJ1-5; D is undetermined. Trimming removed 0 bases from V and 3 bases from J, with 3 bases in between. The germline CDR1 and CDR2 sequences are SGHNT and YENEEA. The CDR3 consists of 13 residues.

With respect to this clonotype: Its ends do not fully match the called genes, so a read error is possible. The rearrangement links TRBV18 to TRBJ2-2; TRBD1 aligns across 8 bases. This CDR3 has 17 amino acids. Germline V CDR1 and CDR2: KGHSH, LQKENI. The CDR3 region is CASSPLAGGRNTAELFF. CDR3 bases: TGTGCCAGCTCTCCATTGGCAGGGGGCAGAAACACCGCGGAGCTGTTTTTT. Drawing the rest from reference TRBV18 and TRBJ2-2, the complete variable domain is NAGVMQNPRHLVRRRGQEARLRCSPMKGHSHVYWYRQLPEEGLKFMVYLQKENIIDESGMPKERFSAEFPKEGPSILRIQQVVRGDSAAYFCASSPLAGGRNTAELFFGEGSRLTVL.

The rearrangement joins TRBV27 to TRBJ2-1; TRBD2 matches at 7 bases. Judging by the DNA end, TRBJ2-2 fits better; the J call may be wrong. The CDR3 contains 17 residues. CDR1 and CDR2 from the germline V gene are MNHEY and SMNVEV (reference sequence). The CDR3 DNA follows: TGTGCCAGCAGTTTCCGGGAGTACCGGGCGGGAGCGAATGAGCTGTTTTTT. It yields the protein CASSFREYRAGANELFF.

This clonotype was detected many times. The J gene is TRBJ2-3, the V gene TRBV5-1; 12 bases agree with TRBD2. Germline assignment: CDR1 SGHRS and CDR2 YFSETQ. V lost 0 bases to trimming and J lost 5 bases; unmatched junction nucleotides: 4. The CDR3 consists of 16 residues. The CDR3 loop is CASSLALAGGGDTQYF. DNA of the CDR3: TGCGCCAGCAGCTTGGCCCTAGCGGGGGGGGGAGATACGCAGTATTTT.

This clonotype was observed a handful of times. The chain joins TRBV4-2 to TRBJ2-1; TRBD2 matches at 13 bases. V was clipped by 4 bases and J by 4 bases; unmatched bases: 10. The V gene's germline CDR1 is LGHNA and CDR2 YNFKEQ. CDR3 length: 18 residues. The CDR3 sequence is CASSRTRLAGGLYNEQFF. In DNA form, the CDR3 reads TGTGCCAGCAGCCGCACGCGACTAGCGGGGGGACTATACAATGAGCAGTTCTTC.

This clonotype was counted at least ten times. This rearrangement joins TRBV24-1 to TRBJ2-5; 7 nucleotides agree with TRBD1. There are 12 residues in the CDR3. The junction had 5 bases not matched to a gene; V was cut back by 10 bases and J by 4 bases. The V gene's germline CDR1 is KGHDR and CDR2 SFDVKD. The CDR3 sequence: CATQGGAETQYF. The CDR3 DNA reads as TGTGCCACGCAAGGGGGCGCAGAGACCCAGTACTTC.

This clonotype is judged medium-sized. V is TRBV27 and J is TRBJ2-1; D unclear. The CDR3 totals 13 residues. Trimming removed 7 bases from V and 6 bases from J, with 13 bases in between. CDR1 and CDR2 from the germline V gene are MNHEY and SMNVEV (reference sequence). The CDR3 reads CASMTHKRNEQFF. The CDR3, as DNA: TGTGCCAGCATGACCCATAAACGCAATGAGCAGTTCTTC.

This clonotype was recorded at least ten times. V usage is TRBV20-1 and J usage is TRBJ2-7; D gene unclear. In germline, CDR1 is DFQATT, CDR2 SNEGSKA (reference sequence). V lost 3 bases, J lost 6 bases, and 18 bases lay in between. The CDR3 is made up of 14 amino acids. CDR3 sequence: CSARSGQTYREQYF. The CDR3 DNA reads TGCAGTGCTAGGTCGGGCCAGACCTACCGCGAGCAGTACTTC.

This sequence joins TRBV7-2 and TRBJ2-7, with a weak D call TRBD1 (6 bases). V was trimmed by 5 bases and J by 0 bases, leaving 14 bases between them. CDR1 and CDR2 from the germline V gene are SGHTA and FQGNSA. The length of the CDR3 is 15 residues. The CDR3 nucleotides read TGTGCCAGCAGCAGGACAGCGGAAATCTCCTACGAGCAGTACTTC. This sequence encodes CASSRTAEISYEQYF.

This clonotype is labeled large. The CDR3 DNA sequence: TGTGCCAGTAGTACCGGACCGATCGATTACTCTGGGGCCAACGTCCTGACTTTC. Its translation: CASSTGPIDYSGANVLTF. V gene TRBV19 combines with J gene TRBJ2-6; D is uncertain. In germline, CDR1 is LNHDA, CDR2 SQIVND (reference sequence). Trimming left V 4 bases short and J 0 bases short, with 16 bases between. The CDR3 spans 18 residues.